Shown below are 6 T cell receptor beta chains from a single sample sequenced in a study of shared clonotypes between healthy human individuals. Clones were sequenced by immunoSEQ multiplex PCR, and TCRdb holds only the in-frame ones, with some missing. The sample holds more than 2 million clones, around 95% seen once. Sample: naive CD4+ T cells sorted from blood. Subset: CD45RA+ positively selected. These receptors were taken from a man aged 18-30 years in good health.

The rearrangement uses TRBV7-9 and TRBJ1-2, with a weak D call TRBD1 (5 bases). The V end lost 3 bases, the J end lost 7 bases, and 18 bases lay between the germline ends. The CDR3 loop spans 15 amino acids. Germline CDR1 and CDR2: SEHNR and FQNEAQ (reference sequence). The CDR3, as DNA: TGTGCCAGCAGCTTCGCCGGGACGGGACCACCTGGCTACACCTTC. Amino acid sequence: CASSFAGTGPPGYTF.

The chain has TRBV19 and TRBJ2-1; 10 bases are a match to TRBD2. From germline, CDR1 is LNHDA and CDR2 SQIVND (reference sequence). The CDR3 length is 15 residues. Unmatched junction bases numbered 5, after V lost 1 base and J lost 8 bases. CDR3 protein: CASSIVAGGGYEQFF. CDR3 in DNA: TGTGCCAGTAGTATAGTAGCGGGAGGAGGATATGAGCAGTTCTTC.

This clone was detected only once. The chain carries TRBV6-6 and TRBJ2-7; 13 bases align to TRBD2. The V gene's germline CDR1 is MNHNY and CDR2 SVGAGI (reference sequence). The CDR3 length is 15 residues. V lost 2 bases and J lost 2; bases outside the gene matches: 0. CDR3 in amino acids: CASSYGLAGAYEQYF. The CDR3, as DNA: TGTGCCAGCAGTTACGGACTAGCGGGGGCCTACGAGCAGTACTTC.

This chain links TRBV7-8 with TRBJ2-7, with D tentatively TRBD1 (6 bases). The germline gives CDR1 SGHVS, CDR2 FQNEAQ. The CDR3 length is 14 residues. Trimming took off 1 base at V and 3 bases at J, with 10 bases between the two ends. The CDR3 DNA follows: TGTGCCAGCAGCTTAGGGGGACAAATCTACGAGCAGTACTTC. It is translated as CASSLGGQIYEQYF.

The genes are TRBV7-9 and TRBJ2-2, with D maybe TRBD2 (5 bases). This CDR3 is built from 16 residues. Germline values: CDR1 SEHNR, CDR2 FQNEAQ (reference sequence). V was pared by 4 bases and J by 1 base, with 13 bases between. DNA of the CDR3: TGTGCCAGCAGCTCAAGAGGGCCACAGAACACCGGGGAGCTGTTTTTT. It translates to CASSSRGPQNTGELFF. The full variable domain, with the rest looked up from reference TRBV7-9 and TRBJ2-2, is DTGVSQNPRHKITKRGQNVTFRCDPISEHNRLYWYRQTLGQGPEFLTYFQNEAQLEKSRLLSDRFSAERPKGSFSTLEIQRTEQGDSAMYLCASSSRGPQNTGELFFGEGSRLTVL.

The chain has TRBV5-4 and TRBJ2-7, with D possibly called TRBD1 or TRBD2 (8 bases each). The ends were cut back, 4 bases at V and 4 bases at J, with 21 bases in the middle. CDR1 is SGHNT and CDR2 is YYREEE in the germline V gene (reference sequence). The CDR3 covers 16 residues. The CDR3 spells CASSPGGGQDAYEQYF. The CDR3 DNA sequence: TGTGCCAGCAGCCCGGGGGGGGGACAGGACGCTTACGAGCAGTACTTC.